These T cell receptor beta chains were read from a single sample in a study of regulatory T cells in long-lasting Graves disease. One entry per CDR3 protein, called by TCRdb with MiXCR from the multiplex PCR reads. The table has some 440,000 distinct CDR3 sequences, roughly 20% seen once; the top ten hold 7.8%. The sample was peripheral blood mononuclear cells (PBMCs), taken when the disease was refractory, from a patient treated with antithyroid drugs. All receptors derive from a female donor with Graves disease. CDR3s include the opening cysteine and the closing phenylalanine or tryptophan. Fields, in order: CDR3 protein, CDR3 DNA, J gene, clone size, V gene, D gene. A D gene is named only where the DNA matches it firmly. Rows may omit the clone size; those that give it use once, few, many or a size class.

CASSIGRGGANVLTF | TGTGCCAGCAGCATAGGACGGGGTGGGGCCAACGTCCTGACTTTC | TRBJ2-6 | - | TRBV5-4 | -
CASSLQGRGYNEQFF | TGTGCCAGCAGTTTACAGGGGCGAGGTTACAATGAGCAGTTCTTC | TRBJ2-1 | - | TRBV28 | -
CAWSGQVTTYEQYF | TGTGCCTGGAGTGGACAGGTCACTACCTACGAGCAGTACTTC | TRBJ2-7 | - | TRBV30 | -
CAWSRLAGGPAYEQYF | TGTGCCTGGAGCAGACTAGCGGGAGGGCCAGCCTACGAGCAGTACTTC | TRBJ2-7 | - | TRBV30 | TRBD2
CASSPSRGGIYEQYF | TGTGCCAGCTCACCATCTCGGGGGGGGATCTACGAGCAGTACTTC | TRBJ2-7 | few | TRBV18 | TRBD2
CASTLQGSVNEKLFF | TGTGCCAGCACCCTACAGGGATCGGTTAATGAAAAACTGTTTTTT | TRBJ1-4 | many | TRBV28 | -
CSARDLQGAAEAFF | TGCAGTGCTAGAGATTTACAGGGGGCTGCTGAAGCTTTCTTT | TRBJ1-1 | - | TRBV20-1 | TRBD1
CASSKDRLYQPQHF | TGTGCCAGTAGTAAGGACAGACTATATCAGCCCCAGCATTTT | TRBJ1-5 | many | TRBV19 | -
CASRDRGRWEQFF | TGTGCCAGCAGGGACAGGGGACGATGGGAGCAGTTCTTC | TRBJ2-1 | - | TRBV2 | TRBD1
CSVGGRANTEAFF | TGCTCCGTCGGGGGGAGGGCGAACACTGAAGCTTTCTTT | TRBJ1-1 | - | TRBV29-1 | -
CASSFGSYEAFF | TGTGCCAGCAGCTTCGGGAGTTATGAAGCTTTCTTT | TRBJ1-1 | many | TRBV11-2 | -
CASSQDTGTKETQYF | TGCGCCAGCAGCCAAGATACGGGCACCAAAGAGACCCAGTACTTC | TRBJ2-5 | few | TRBV4-3 | -
CAIRGTGNEAFF | TGTGCCATCAGGGGGACAGGGAATGAAGCTTTCTTT | TRBJ1-1 | many | TRBV10-3 | TRBD1
CASSLAQGRGQTQYF | TGTGCCAGCAGTTTAGCACAGGGGAGGGGGCAGACCCAGTACTTC | TRBJ2-5 | many | TRBV28 | -
CSAGLTYEQYF | TGCAGTGCGGGACTTACCTACGAGCAGTACTTC | TRBJ2-7 | many | TRBV20-1 | -
CASSQRDFYNEQFF | TGTGCCAGCAGCCAACGGGACTTCTACAATGAGCAGTTCTTC | TRBJ2-1 | few | TRBV14 | -
CASSYSTRPSYNSPLHF | TGTGCCAGCAGTTACTCGACGAGACCGAGTTATAATTCACCCCTCCACTTT | TRBJ1-6 | few | TRBV6-2/TRBV6-3 | -
CASSTPDRGRWLREQYF | TGTGCCAGCAGCACGCCTGACAGGGGGCGATGGCTCAGGGAGCAGTACTTC | TRBJ2-7 | - | TRBV7-9 | TRBD1
CASSYTSRGEAFF | TGTGCCAGCAGCTACACCTCTCGCGGTGAAGCTTTCTTT | TRBJ1-1 | few | TRBV7-9 | -
CASSVDDGMNTEAFF | TGTGCCAGCAGCGTAGACGACGGCATGAACACTGAAGCTTTCTTT | TRBJ1-1 | many | TRBV9 | -
CASTRGAGQTSYEQYF | TGTGCCAGCACCCGGGGGGCGGGACAGACTTCCTACGAGCAGTACTTC | TRBJ2-7 | - | TRBV5-5 | -
CASTYRGPGYGYTF | TGTGCCAGTACTTACAGGGGGCCGGGGTATGGCTACACCTTC | TRBJ1-2 | many | TRBV2 | TRBD1
CASSIGASRDGYTF | TGTGCCAGTAGTATAGGGGCTTCGAGGGATGGCTACACCTTC | TRBJ1-2 | few | TRBV19 | -
CAINEGSGDEQYF | TGTGCCATCAACGAGGGCTCCGGGGACGAGCAGTACTTC | TRBJ2-7 | few | TRBV10-3 | -
CASSYLSPLNTEAFF | TGTGCCAGCAGTTACTTAAGCCCCCTGAACACTGAAGCTTTCTTT | TRBJ1-1 | many | TRBV6-2/TRBV6-3 | -
CSARAGNSYEQYF | TGCAGTGCTAGAGCGGGCAACTCCTACGAGCAGTACTTC | TRBJ2-7 | many | TRBV20-1 | -
CASSGAGQGYTF | TGTGCCAGCAGCGGGGCAGGGCAAGGCTACACCTTC | TRBJ1-2 | - | TRBV7-9 | -
CASRLQENTEAFF | TGTGCCAGCAGATTACAAGAAAACACTGAAGCTTTCTTT | TRBJ1-1 | few | TRBV6-1 | -
CASSYSPWGGQLYEQYF | TGTGCCAGCAGTTACTCTCCGTGGGGCGGCCAACTCTACGAGCAGTACTTC | TRBJ2-7 | few | TRBV6-2/TRBV6-3 | -
CSVVGSSTDTQYF | TGCAGCGTTGTGGGGTCGAGCACAGATACGCAGTATTTT | TRBJ2-3 | - | TRBV29-1 | -
CASSPRGTSGTTGELFF | TGTGCCAGCTCACCACGGGGGACTAGCGGAACCACCGGGGAGCTGTTTTTT | TRBJ2-2 | many | TRBV18 | TRBD2
CASSDRAGSEQYF | TGTGCCAGCAGTGACAGGGCAGGATCCGAGCAGTACTTC | TRBJ2-7 | - | TRBV6-1 | -
CATSRAGEENHANYGYTF | TGTGCCACCAGCAGAGCGGGGGAGGAGAATCACGCTAACTATGGCTACACCTTC | TRBJ1-2 | - | TRBV15 | -
CSARSGRNTGELFF | TGCAGTGCTAGAAGCGGGAGAAACACCGGGGAGCTGTTTTTT | TRBJ2-2 | - | TRBV20-1 | TRBD2
CSATGSGGANVLTF | TGCAGTGCTACAGGGTCGGGAGGGGCCAACGTCCTGACTTTC | TRBJ2-6 | - | TRBV20-1 | -
CASSHPPGGGSPLHF | TGTGCCAGCAGTCACCCCCCGGGCGGGGGTTCACCCCTCCACTTT | TRBJ1-6 | many | TRBV28 | -
CSATGTGDQPQHF | TGCAGTGCTACCGGGACAGGGGATCAGCCCCAGCATTTT | TRBJ1-5 | - | TRBV20-1 | TRBD1
CASSLQEGPQYF | TGCGCCAGCAGCTTACAGGAGGGCCCGCAGTACTTC | TRBJ2-7 | - | TRBV7-3 | -
CASSLGPTNNEQFF | TGTGCCAGCAGTTTAGGCCCTACCAACAATGAGCAGTTCTTC | TRBJ2-1 | - | TRBV12-3/TRBV12-4 | -
CASSLVGTDRANIQYF | TGCGCCAGCAGCTTGGTCGGGACCGACAGGGCAAACATTCAGTACTTC | TRBJ2-4 | few | TRBV5-1 | TRBD1
CASRLDSPNTIYF | TGTGCCAGCAGGCTCGACAGTCCAAACACCATATATTTT | TRBJ1-3 | many | TRBV28 | -
CASSSGQGEYGEQYF | TGTGCCAGCAGCTCGGGACAGGGTGAATATGGCGAGCAGTACTTC | TRBJ2-7 | few | TRBV7-9 | TRBD1
CASSFKSDASYEQYF | TGTGCCAGCAGTTTTAAATCGGACGCCTCCTACGAGCAGTACTTC | TRBJ2-7 | - | TRBV27 | -
CASTYQETQYF | TGTGCCAGCACGTACCAAGAGACCCAGTACTTC | TRBJ2-5 | many | TRBV2 | -
CASSESGARVYGYTF | TGCGCCAGCAGTGAGTCGGGAGCGAGGGTCTATGGCTACACCTTC | TRBJ1-2 | many | TRBV10-1 | -
CAWSPTGQNTEAFF | TGTGCCTGGAGCCCGACAGGACAGAACACTGAAGCTTTCTTT | TRBJ1-1 | - | TRBV30 | -
CASSRNKGQGKSNSPLHF | TGTGCCAGCAGTCGGAACAAAGGACAGGGCAAGTCAAATTCACCCCTCCACTTT | TRBJ1-6 | many | TRBV28 | TRBD1
CASSPRTSGTSSYNEQFF | TGTGCCAGCAGTCCACGGACTAGCGGGACCTCCTCCTACAATGAGCAGTTCTTC | TRBJ2-1 | - | TRBV27 | TRBD2
CASSSAPYTDTQYF | TGTGCCAGCAGCTCAGCCCCCTACACAGATACGCAGTATTTT | TRBJ2-3 | - | TRBV7-9 | -
CASSSLLAGALTGDTQYF | TGTGCCAGCAGTTCTCTTCTAGCGGGAGCCCTCACGGGTGATACGCAGTATTTT | TRBJ2-3 | - | TRBV28 | TRBD2
CASSLFVFRGNQAKNTEAFF | TGTGCCAGCAGTTTATTCGTTTTCCGGGGGAATCAGGCCAAGAACACTGAAGCTTTCTTT | TRBJ1-1 | many | TRBV28 | -
CASSLTPRLSAQYF | TGTGCCAGCAGCTTAACGCCCAGACTGTCAGCCCAGTACTTC | TRBJ2-5 | many | TRBV7-3 | -